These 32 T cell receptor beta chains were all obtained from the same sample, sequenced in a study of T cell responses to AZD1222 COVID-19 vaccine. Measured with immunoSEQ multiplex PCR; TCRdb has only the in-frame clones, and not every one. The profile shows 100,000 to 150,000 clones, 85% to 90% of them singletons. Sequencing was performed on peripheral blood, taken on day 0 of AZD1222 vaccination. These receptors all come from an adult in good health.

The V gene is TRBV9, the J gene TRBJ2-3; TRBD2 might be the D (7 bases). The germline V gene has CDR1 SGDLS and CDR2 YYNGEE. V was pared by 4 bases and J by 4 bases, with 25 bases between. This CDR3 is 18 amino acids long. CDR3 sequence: CASSPRRLRGARADTQYF. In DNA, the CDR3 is TGTGCCAGCAGCCCGCGGCGTCTACGGGGGGCAAGAGCAGATACGCAGTATTTT.

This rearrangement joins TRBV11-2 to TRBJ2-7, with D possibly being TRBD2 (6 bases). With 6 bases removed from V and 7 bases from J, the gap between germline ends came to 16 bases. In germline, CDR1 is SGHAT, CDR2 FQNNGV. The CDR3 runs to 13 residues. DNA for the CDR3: TGTGCCAGCAGGGCCCCGCCGGCGGGGGAGCAGTACTTC. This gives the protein CASRAPPAGEQYF.

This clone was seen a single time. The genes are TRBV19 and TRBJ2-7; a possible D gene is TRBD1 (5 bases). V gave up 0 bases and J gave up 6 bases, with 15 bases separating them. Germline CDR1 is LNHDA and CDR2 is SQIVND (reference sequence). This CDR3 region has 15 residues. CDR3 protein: CASSIEGQGRREQYF. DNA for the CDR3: TGTGCCAGTAGTATAGAGGGCCAGGGAAGGCGCGAGCAGTACTTC.

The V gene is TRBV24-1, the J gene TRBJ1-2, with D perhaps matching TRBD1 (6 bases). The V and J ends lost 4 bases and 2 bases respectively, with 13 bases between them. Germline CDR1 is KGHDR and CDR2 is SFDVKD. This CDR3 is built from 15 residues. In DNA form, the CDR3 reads TGTGCCACCAGTGACCCCGGGACACGAAACTATGGCTACACCTTC. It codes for CATSDPGTRNYGYTF.

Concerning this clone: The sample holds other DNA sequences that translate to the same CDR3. CDR3 bases: TGTGCCAGCAGCGTTGGCCTAGCGGGAGAGCAGTACTTC. This sequence encodes CASSVGLAGEQYF. V and J are TRBV9 and TRBJ2-7; TRBD2 agrees at 9 bases. This CDR3 region has 13 residues. The germline V gene has CDR1 SGDLS and CDR2 YYNGEE. Trimming cost V 2 bases and J 7 bases; bases outside gene matches: 4.

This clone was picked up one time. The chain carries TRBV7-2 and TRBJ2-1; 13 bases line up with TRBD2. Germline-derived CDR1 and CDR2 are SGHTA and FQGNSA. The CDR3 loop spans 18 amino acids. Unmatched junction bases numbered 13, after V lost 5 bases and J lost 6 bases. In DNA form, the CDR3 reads TGTGCCAGCAGCCCTTACCCTCCGGGACTAGCGGGGTTCAATGAGCAGTTCTTC. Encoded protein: CASSPYPPGLAGFNEQFF.

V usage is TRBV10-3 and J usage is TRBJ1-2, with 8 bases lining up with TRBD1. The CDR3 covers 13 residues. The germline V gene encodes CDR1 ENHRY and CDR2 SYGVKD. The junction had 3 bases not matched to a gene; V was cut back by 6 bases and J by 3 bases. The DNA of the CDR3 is TGTGCCATCAGGACAGGGGACGACTATGGCTACACCTTC. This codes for CAIRTGDDYGYTF.

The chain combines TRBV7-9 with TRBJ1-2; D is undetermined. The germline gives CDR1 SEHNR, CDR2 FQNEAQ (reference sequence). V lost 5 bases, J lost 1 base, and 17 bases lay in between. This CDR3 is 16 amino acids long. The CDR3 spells CASSPVGGRHNYGYTF. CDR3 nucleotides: TGTGCCAGCAGCCCTGTAGGAGGGAGGCATAACTATGGCTACACCTTC. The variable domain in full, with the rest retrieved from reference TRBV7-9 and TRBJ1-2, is DTGVSQNPRHKITKRGQNVTFRCDPISEHNRLYWYRQTLGQGPEFLTYFQNEAQLEKSRLLSDRFSAERPKGSFSTLEIQRTEQGDSAMYLCASSPVGGRHNYGYTFGSGTRLTVV.

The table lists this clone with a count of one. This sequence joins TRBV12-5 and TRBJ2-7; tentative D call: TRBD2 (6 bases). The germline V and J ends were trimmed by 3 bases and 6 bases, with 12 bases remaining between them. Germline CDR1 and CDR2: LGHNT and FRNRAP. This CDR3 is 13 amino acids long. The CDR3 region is CASGFSRRAEQYF. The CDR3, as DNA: TGTGCTAGTGGTTTTTCACGGAGGGCCGAGCAGTACTTC.

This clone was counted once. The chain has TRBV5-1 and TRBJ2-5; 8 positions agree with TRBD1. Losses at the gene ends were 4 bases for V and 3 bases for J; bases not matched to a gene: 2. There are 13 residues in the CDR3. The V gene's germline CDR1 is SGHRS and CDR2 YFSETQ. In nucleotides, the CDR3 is TGCGCCAGCAGCGCGGGACAGGAAGAGACCCAGTACTTC. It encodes CASSAGQEETQYF. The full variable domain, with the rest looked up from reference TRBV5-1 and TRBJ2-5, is KAGVTQTPRYLIKTRGQQVTLSCSPISGHRSVSWYQQTPGQGLQFLFEYFSETQRNKGNFPGRFSGRQFSNSRSEMNVSTLELGDSALYLCASSAGQEETQYFGPGTRLLVL.

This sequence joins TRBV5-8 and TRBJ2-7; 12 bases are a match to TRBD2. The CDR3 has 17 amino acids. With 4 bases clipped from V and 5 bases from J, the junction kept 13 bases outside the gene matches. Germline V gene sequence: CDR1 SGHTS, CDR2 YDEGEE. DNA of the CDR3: TGTGCCAGCAGCCGCCTGCTAGCGGGAGGGCGATCCCACGAGCAGTACTTC. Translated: CASSRLLAGGRSHEQYF.

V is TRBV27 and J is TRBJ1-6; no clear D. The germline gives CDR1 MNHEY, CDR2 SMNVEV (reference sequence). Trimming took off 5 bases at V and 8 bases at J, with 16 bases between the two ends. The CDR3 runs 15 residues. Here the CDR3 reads CASSRRMIKHSPLHF. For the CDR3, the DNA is TGTGCCAGCAGTAGAAGGATGATCAAGCATTCACCCCTCCACTTT.

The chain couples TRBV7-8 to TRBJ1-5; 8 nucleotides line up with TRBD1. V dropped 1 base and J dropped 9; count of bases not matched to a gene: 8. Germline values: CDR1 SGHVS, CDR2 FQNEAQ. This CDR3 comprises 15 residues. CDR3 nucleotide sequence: TGTGCCAGCAGCTTAGGGGGACAGGCCATCACGCCCCAGCATTTT. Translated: CASSLGGQAITPQHF. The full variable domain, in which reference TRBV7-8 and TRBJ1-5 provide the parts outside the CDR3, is GAGVSQSPRYKVAKRGQDVALRCDPISGHVSLFWYQQALGQGPEFLTYFQNEAQLDKSGLPSDRFFAERPEGSVSTLKIQRTQQEDSAVYLCASSLGGQAITPQHFGDGTRLSIL.

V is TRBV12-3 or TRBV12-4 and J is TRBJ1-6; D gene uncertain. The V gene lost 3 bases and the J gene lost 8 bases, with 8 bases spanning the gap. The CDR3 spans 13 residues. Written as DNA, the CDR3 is TGTGCCAGCAGTTTCCAAAGGGATTCACCCCTCCACTTT. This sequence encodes CASSFQRDSPLHF.

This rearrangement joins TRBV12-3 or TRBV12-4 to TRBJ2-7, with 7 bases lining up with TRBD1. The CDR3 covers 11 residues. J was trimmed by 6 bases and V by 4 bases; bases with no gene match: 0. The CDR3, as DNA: TGTGCCAGCAGTTCAGGGGGCGAGCAGTACTTC. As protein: CASSSGGEQYF.

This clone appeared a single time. The CDR3: CASSLDPREPPGGAKNIQYF. As DNA, the CDR3 is TGCGCCAGCAGCTTGGACCCGCGGGAGCCCCCCGGGGGAGCCAAAAACATTCAGTACTTC. The chain couples TRBV5-1 to TRBJ2-4, with 7 bases fitting TRBD2. The CDR3 runs 20 residues. V trimming: 0 bases; J trimming: 0 bases; junction bases outside the gene matches: 15. The germline V gene has CDR1 SGHRS and CDR2 YFSETQ.

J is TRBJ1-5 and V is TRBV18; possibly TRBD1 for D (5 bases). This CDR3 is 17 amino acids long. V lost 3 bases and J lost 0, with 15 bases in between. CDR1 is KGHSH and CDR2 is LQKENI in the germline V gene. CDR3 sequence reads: CASSPTDGRYSNQPQHF. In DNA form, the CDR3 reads TGTGCCAGCTCACCGACAGACGGGAGATATAGCAATCAGCCCCAGCATTTT.

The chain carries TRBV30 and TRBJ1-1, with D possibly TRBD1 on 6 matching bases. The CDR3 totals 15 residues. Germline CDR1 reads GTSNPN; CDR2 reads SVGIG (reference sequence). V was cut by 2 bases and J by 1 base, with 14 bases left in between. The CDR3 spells CAWSMTGLRNTEAFF. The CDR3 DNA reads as TGTGCCTGGAGTATGACAGGCCTGCGGAACACTGAAGCTTTCTTT. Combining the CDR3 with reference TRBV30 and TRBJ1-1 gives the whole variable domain SQTIHQWPATLVQPVGSPLSLECTVEGTSNPNLYWYRQAAGRGLQLLFYSVGIGQISSEVPQNLSASRPQDRQFILSSKKLLLSDSGFYLCAWSMTGLRNTEAFFGQGTRLTVV.

CDR3 nucleotide sequence: TGTGCCAGCAGCCAAGATGGGGGGGATTTCGAGCAGTACTTC. Protein product: CASSQDGGDFEQYF. The chain combines TRBV3-1 (or the pseudogene TRBV3-2) with TRBJ2-7; 7 nucleotides match TRBD2. Germline CDR1 and CDR2: LGHDT and YNNKEL (reference sequence). The CDR3 is 14 residues long. V lost 0 bases to trimming and J lost 6 bases; unmatched junction nucleotides: 5.

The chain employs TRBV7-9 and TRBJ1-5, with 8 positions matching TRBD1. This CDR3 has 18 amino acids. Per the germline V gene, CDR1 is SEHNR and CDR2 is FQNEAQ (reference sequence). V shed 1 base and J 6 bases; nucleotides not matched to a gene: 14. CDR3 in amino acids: CASSLDPHQTGAGQPQHF. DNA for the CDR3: TGTGCCAGCAGCTTAGACCCCCACCAGACAGGGGCCGGTCAGCCCCAGCATTTT.

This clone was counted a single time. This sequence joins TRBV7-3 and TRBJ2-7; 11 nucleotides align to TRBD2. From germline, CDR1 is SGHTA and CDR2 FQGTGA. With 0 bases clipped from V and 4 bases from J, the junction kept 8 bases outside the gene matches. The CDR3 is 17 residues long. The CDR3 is CASSLTSGASGRYEQYF. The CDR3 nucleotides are TGTGCCAGCAGCTTAACGTCTGGGGCTAGCGGGAGGTACGAGCAGTACTTC. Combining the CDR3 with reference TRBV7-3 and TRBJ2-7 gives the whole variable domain GAGVSQTPSNKVTEKGKYVELRCDPISGHTALYWYRQSLGQGPEFLIYFQGTGAADDSGLPNDRFFAVRPEGSVSTLKIQRTERGDSAVYLCASSLTSGASGRYEQYFGPGTRLTVT.

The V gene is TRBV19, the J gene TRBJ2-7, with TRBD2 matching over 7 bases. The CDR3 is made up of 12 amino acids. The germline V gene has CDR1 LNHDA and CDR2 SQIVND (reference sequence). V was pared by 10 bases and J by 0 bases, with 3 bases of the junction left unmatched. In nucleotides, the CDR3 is TGTGCCACTAGGGACTACTCCTACGAGCAGTACTTC. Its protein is CATRDYSYEQYF.

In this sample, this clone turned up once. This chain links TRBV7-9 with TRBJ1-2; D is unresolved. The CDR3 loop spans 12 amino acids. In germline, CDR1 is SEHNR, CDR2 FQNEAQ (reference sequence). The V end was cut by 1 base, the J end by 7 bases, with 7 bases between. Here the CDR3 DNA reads TGTGCCAGCAGCTTAGAACACGGTGGCTACACCTTC. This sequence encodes CASSLEHGGYTF.

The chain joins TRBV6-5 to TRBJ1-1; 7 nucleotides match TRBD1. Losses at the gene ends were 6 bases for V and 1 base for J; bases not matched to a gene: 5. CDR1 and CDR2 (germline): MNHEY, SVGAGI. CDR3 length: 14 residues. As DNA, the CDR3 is TGTGCCAGCAGCCTCGACAGGGCGAACACTGAAGCTTTCTTT. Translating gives CASSLDRANTEAFF.

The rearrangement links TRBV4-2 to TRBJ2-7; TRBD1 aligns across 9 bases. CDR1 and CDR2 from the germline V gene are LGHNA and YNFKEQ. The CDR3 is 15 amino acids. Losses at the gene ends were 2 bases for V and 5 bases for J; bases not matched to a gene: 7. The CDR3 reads CASSQFDRGNNEQYF. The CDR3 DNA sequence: TGTGCCAGCAGCCAATTCGACAGGGGGAATAACGAGCAGTACTTC.

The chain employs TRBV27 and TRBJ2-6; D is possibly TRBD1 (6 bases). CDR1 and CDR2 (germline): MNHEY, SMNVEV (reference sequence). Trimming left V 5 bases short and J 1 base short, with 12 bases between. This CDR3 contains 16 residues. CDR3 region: CASSPHTGSGANVLTF. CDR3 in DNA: TGTGCCAGCAGTCCGCACACAGGGTCTGGGGCCAACGTCCTGACTTTC.

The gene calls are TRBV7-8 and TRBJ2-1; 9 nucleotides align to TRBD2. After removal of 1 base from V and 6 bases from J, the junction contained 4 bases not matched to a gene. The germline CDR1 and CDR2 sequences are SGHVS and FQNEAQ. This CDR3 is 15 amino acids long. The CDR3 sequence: CASSLGLAEINEQFF. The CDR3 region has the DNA TGTGCCAGCAGCTTAGGACTAGCGGAGATCAATGAGCAGTTCTTC. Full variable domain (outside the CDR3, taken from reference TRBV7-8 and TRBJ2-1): GAGVSQSPRYKVAKRGQDVALRCDPISGHVSLFWYQQALGQGPEFLTYFQNEAQLDKSGLPSDRFFAERPEGSVSTLKIQRTQQEDSAVYLCASSLGLAEINEQFFGPGTRLTVL.

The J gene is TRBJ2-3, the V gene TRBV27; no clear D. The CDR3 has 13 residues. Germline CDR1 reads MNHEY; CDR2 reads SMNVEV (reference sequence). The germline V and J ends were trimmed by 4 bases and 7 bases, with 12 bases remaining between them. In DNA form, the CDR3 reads TGTGCCAGCAGTTCTGAGCTCATAAATACGCAGTATTTT. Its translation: CASSSELINTQYF.

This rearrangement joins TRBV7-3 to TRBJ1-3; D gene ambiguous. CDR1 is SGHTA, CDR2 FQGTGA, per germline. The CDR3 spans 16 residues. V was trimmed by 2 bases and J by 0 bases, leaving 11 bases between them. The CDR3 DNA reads TGTGCCAGCAGCTTACGTAAACCCCCCTCTGGAAACACCATATATTTT. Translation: CASSLRKPPSGNTIYF.

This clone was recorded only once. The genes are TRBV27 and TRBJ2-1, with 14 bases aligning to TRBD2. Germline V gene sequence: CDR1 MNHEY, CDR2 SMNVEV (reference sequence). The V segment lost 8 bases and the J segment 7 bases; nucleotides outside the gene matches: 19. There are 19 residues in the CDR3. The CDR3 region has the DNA TGTGCCAGCGGGGCGGTGGTGACTAGCGGGGGGGCGGGTTGGAATGAGCAGTTCTTC. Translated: CASGAVVTSGGAGWNEQFF.

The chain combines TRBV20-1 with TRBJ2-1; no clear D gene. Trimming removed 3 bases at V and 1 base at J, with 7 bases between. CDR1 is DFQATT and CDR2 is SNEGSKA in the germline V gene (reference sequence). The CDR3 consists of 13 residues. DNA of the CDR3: TGCAGTGCTAGTTGGCCTTCCTACAATGAGCAGTTCTTC. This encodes CSASWPSYNEQFF.

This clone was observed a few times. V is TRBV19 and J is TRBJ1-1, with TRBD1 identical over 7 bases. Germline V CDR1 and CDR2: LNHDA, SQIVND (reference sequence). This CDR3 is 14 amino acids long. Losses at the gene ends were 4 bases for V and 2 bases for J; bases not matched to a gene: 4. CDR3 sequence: CASSTRQGNTEAFF. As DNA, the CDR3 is TGTGCCAGTAGTACCCGACAGGGAAACACTGAAGCTTTCTTT.